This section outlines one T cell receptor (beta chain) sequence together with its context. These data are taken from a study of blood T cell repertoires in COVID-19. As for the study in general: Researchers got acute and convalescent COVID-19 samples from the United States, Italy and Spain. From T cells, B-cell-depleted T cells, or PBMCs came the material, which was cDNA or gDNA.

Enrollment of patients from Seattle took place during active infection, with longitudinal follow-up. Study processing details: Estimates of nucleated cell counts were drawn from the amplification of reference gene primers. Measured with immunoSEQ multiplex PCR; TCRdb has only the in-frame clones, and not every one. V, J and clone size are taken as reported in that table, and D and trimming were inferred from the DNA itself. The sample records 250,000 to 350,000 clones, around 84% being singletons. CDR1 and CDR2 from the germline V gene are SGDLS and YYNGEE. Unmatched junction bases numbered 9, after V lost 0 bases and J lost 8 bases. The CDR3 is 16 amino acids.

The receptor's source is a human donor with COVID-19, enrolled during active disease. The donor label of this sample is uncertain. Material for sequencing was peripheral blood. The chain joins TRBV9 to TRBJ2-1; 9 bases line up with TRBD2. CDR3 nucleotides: TGTGCCAGCAGCGTAGGGGGGGCTAGCGGGACGGATGAGCAGTTCTTC. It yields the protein CASSVGGASGTDEQFF.